Listed below are T cell receptor beta chains from one sample, sequenced in a study of early T cells in non-severe SARS-CoV-2 infection. TCRdb independently ran MiXCR on the 5' RACE reads; one entry per CDR3 protein. This sample has tens of thousands of distinct CDR3 sequences, with around 15% found just once. Source material: whole blood. Every receptor here comes from an adult who was a healthcare worker with PCR-confirmed SARS-CoV-2 infection or an uninfected control (not recorded which). Both conserved end residues are part of each CDR3. D genes are given only for firm matches. Part of the rows lack a size; the others show once, few, many or a class for expanded clones.

length,D,V,size,J,CDR3,DNA
14,TRBD1,TRBV3-1,.,TRBJ2-1,CASSPGQGADEQFF,TGTGCCAGCAGCCCGGGACAGGGGGCGGATGAGCAGTTCTTC
18,.,TRBV9,.,TRBJ1-2,CASSVEAMSGAENYGYTF,TGTGCCAGCAGCGTAGAGGCGATGTCCGGGGCGGAGAACTATGGCTACACCTTC
14,.,TRBV20-1,few,TRBJ1-4,CSAGRQDVGEKLFF,TGCAGTGCTGGCCGTCAGGATGTAGGGGAAAAACTGTTTTTT
13,TRBD1,TRBV4-1,.,TRBJ1-1,CASSATGGTEAFF,TGCGCCAGCAGCGCTACAGGGGGCACTGAAGCTTTCTTT
17,.,TRBV4-3,.,TRBJ1-2,CASSQGLSGSYFYGYTF,TGCGCCAGCAGCCAAGGCCTCTCCGGGAGTTACTTTTATGGCTACACCTTC
16,.,TRBV15,.,TRBJ2-7,CATSRDRGRPSYEQYF,TGTGCCACCAGCAGAGATCGGGGCAGACCTTCCTACGAGCAGTACTTC
14,.,TRBV7-2,.,TRBJ1-1,CASSLDPGLPEAFF,TGTGCCAGCAGCTTAGATCCCGGACTACCCGAGGCTTTCTTT
14,.,TRBV12-3/TRBV12-4,few,TRBJ2-7,CASSPRDTSYEQYF,TGTGCCAGCAGTCCCCGGGACACCTCCTACGAGCAGTACTTC
13,TRBD1,TRBV29-1,few,TRBJ1-2,CSVGLTGGYGYTF,TGCAGCGTCGGATTGACAGGGGGCTATGGCTACACCTTC
14,TRBD2,TRBV13,few,TRBJ2-3,CASSLGSGVDTQYF,TGTGCCAGCAGCTTAGGTAGCGGGGTAGATACGCAGTATTTT
14,TRBD1,TRBV11-3,.,TRBJ2-2,CASRRTGNTGELFF,TGTGCCAGCAGACGGACAGGGAACACCGGGGAGCTGTTTTTT
17,.,TRBV2,few,TRBJ2-2,CASSERGGTDNTGELFF,TGTGCCAGCAGTGAAAGAGGGGGTACAGACAACACCGGGGAGCTGTTTTTT
14,.,TRBV9,few,TRBJ1-1,CASSVVPGNTEAFF,TGTGCCAGCAGCGTAGTGCCCGGGAACACTGAAGCTTTCTTT
15,TRBD1,TRBV5-1,.,TRBJ1-4,CASSSYRGTNEKLFF,TGCGCCAGCAGCTCCTACAGGGGGACTAATGAAAAACTGTTTTTT
14,.,TRBV12-3/TRBV12-4,.,TRBJ1-1,CASSPRLMNTEAFF,TGTGCCAGCAGCCCCCGGCTCATGAACACTGAAGCTTTCTTT
13,.,TRBV29-1,few,TRBJ1-1,CSVEKVLNTEAFF,TGCAGCGTTGAAAAAGTTTTGAACACTGAAGCTTTCTTT
17,.,TRBV11-1,many,TRBJ2-6,CASSTWVRSSGANVLTF,TGTGCCAGCAGCACCTGGGTGAGAAGCTCTGGGGCCAACGTCCTGACTTTC
16,.,TRBV6-1,few,TRBJ1-2,CASSEALLGANYGYTF,TGTGCCAGCAGTGAAGCGCTGTTGGGGGCTAACTATGGCTACACCTTC
14,.,TRBV10-3,.,TRBJ1-1,CAISEGLGNTEAFF,TGTGCCATCAGTGAGGGGTTGGGGAACACTGAAGCTTTCTTT
14,TRBD2,TRBV6-5,many,TRBJ2-6,CASRAGPGANVLTF,TGTGCCAGCAGAGCGGGACCTGGGGCCAACGTCCTGACTTTC
12,.,TRBV29-1,few,TRBJ1-5,CSVGERNQPQHF,TGCAGCGTCGGGGAGCGCAATCAGCCCCAGCATTTT
15,.,TRBV7-2,.,TRBJ1-4,CASSLGGRNNEKLFF,TGTGCCAGCAGCTTAGGGGGACGGAATAATGAAAAACTGTTTTTT
12,.,TRBV3-1,few,TRBJ1-1,CASSQGTPEAFF,TGTGCCAGCAGCCAAGGAACCCCTGAAGCTTTCTTT
13,TRBD1,TRBV7-2,.,TRBJ1-2,CASSPLTGFGYTF,TGTGCCAGCAGCCCACTGACAGGGTTTGGCTACACCTTC
14,.,TRBV20-1,few,TRBJ2-1,CSAVLRPSNNEQFF,TGCAGTGCTGTTTTGCGGCCATCCAACAATGAGCAGTTCTTC
19,TRBD2,TRBV6-2/TRBV6-3,many,TRBJ2-1,CASSYPPEAASGEYNEQFF,TGTGCCAGCAGTTACCCCCCGGAGGCGGCTAGCGGGGAGTACAATGAGCAGTTCTTC
16,TRBD2,TRBV29-1,few,TRBJ2-3,CSVEDRLAGSPDTQYF,TGCAGCGTTGAAGACCGACTAGCGGGGAGCCCAGATACGCAGTATTTT
15,TRBD1,TRBV6-6,.,TRBJ1-5,CASSSTGGGSQPQHF,TGTGCCAGCAGTTCTACAGGGGGAGGTAGTCAGCCCCAGCATTTT
15,.,TRBV11-2,few,TRBJ1-5,CASSLGQSPDQPQHF,TGTGCCAGCAGCTTAGGCCAGTCTCCGGATCAGCCCCAGCATTTT
17,TRBD2,TRBV10-2,few,TRBJ2-3,CASSDYPTSGYTDTQYF,TGCGCCAGCAGTGACTACCCGACTAGCGGGTACACAGATACGCAGTATTTT
14,.,TRBV28,few,TRBJ2-7,CASSQTAISYEQYF,TGTGCCAGCAGCCAGACAGCTATCTCCTACGAGCAGTACTTC
13,.,TRBV29-1,.,TRBJ1-2,CSVEDASNYGYTF,TGCAGCGTTGAAGATGCGTCTAACTATGGCTACACCTTC
15,TRBD1,TRBV9,.,TRBJ1-2,CASSVGQGESYGYTF,TGTGCCAGCAGCGTGGGACAGGGGGAGAGCTATGGCTACACCTTC
14,.,TRBV28,few,TRBJ2-7,CASSLNQGWSEQYF,TGTGCCAGCAGTTTAAACCAGGGATGGAGCGAGCAGTACTTC
13,.,TRBV11-2,.,TRBJ2-7,CASSLDPSWEQYF,TGTGCCAGCAGCTTAGACCCCTCGTGGGAGCAGTACTTC
15,.,TRBV5-1,few,TRBJ2-2,CASMWGAPNTGELFF,TGCGCCAGCATGTGGGGGGCGCCGAACACCGGGGAGCTGTTTTTT
14,.,TRBV9,.,TRBJ2-5,CASSELNREETQYF,TGTGCCAGCAGCGAACTTAACAGGGAAGAGACCCAGTACTTC
15,.,TRBV5-1,.,TRBJ2-7,CASTPGNRSSYEQYF,TGCGCCAGCACCCCAGGTAACCGCAGCTCCTACGAGCAGTACTTC
17,.,TRBV7-8,.,TRBJ2-1,CASSLEARPLHWDEQFF,TGTGCCAGCAGCTTAGAGGCTAGACCACTCCATTGGGATGAGCAGTTCTTC
15,TRBD1,TRBV5-1,.,TRBJ2-1,CASSPDRTRDNEQFF,TGCGCCAGCAGCCCGGACAGGACCAGGGACAATGAGCAGTTCTTC
15,.,TRBV7-2,many,TRBJ1-1,CASSPTSVMNTEAFF,TGTGCCAGCAGCCCTACGTCCGTTATGAACACTGAAGCTTTCTTT
16,.,TRBV4-3,.,TRBJ2-3,CASSQVSSGSLDTQYF,TGCGCCAGCAGCCAAGTCTCCAGCGGCTCCCTTGATACGCAGTATTTT
14,TRBD2,TRBV29-1,few,TRBJ2-1,CSVGVSGANNEQFF,TGCAGCGTTGGGGTTAGCGGGGCCAACAATGAGCAGTTCTTC
13,.,TRBV29-1,.,TRBJ2-1,CSVATNGYNEQFF,TGCAGCGTGGCGACTAACGGCTACAATGAGCAGTTCTTC
16,TRBD1,TRBV6-1,many,TRBJ2-1,CASRSGTGDWYNEQFF,TGTGCCAGCAGGTCCGGGACAGGGGACTGGTACAATGAGCAGTTCTTC
13,TRBD2,TRBV25-1,many,TRBJ2-7,CASRGTSPYEQYF,TGTGCCAGCAGAGGGACTAGTCCTTACGAGCAGTACTTC
13,.,TRBV20-1,.,TRBJ2-4,CSARDSRGNIQYF,TGCAGTGCTAGGGACTCTCGTGGAAACATTCAGTACTTC
13,.,TRBV11-2,many,TRBJ2-7,CASSRGGYEGQYF,TGTGCCAGCAGCCGGGGAGGCTACGAAGGGCAGTACTTC
14,.,TRBV29-1,.,TRBJ1-1,CSVEDGAANTEAFF,TGCAGCGTTGAAGATGGGGCGGCGAACACTGAAGCTTTCTTT
12,.,TRBV6-6,few,TRBJ1-1,CASSYSVGEAFF,TGTGCCAGCAGTTACTCTGTGGGGGAAGCTTTCTTT
15,TRBD1,TRBV5-1,few,TRBJ2-7,CATNSGGTGPHEQYF,TGCGCCACCAACTCAGGCGGGACAGGGCCCCACGAGCAGTACTTC
14,.,TRBV6-1,few,TRBJ1-6,CASSEARDNSPLHF,TGTGCCAGCAGTGAAGCCAGGGACAATTCACCCCTCCACTTT